This T cell receptor delta chain was documented in a study of gamma-delta T cells after stem cell transplantation. In regard to this clone: TCRdb's protein, taken from a much larger clone, differs from this DNA's translation at residue 10, likely owing to a read error; the protein displayed comes from the DNA.

TCRdb re-processed the RT-PCR reads using CATT. The data contain approximately 5,000 delta-chain clones, roughly 2% of them singletons. The sequence came from a human donor. It is not recorded whose cells these are; they may come from a transplant donor. The source material was gamma-delta T cells.

As DNA, the CDR3 is TGTGCCTGTGACAAGCTGGGGGAGCCAGGCTCCTGGGACACCCGACAGATGTTTTTC. Its translation is CACDKLGEPGSWDTRQMFF. The genes are TRDV2 and TRDJ3, with 8 bases lining up with TRDD3. In germline, CDR1 is GEAIGNYY, CDR2 EKD. V was pared by 2 bases and J by 0 bases, with 8 bases of the junction left unmatched. The CDR3 totals 19 residues.